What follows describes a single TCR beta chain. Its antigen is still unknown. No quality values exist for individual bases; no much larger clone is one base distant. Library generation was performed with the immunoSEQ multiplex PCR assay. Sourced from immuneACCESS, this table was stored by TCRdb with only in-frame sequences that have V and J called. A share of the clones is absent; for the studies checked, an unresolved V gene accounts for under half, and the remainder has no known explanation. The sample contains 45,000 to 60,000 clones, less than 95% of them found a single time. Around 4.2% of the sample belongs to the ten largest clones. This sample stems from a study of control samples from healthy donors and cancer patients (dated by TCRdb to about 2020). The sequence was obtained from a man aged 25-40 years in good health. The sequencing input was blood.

The CDR3 protein is CASITSDEQFF. The nucleotide sequence reads TGTGCCAGCATTACGTCCGATGAGCAGTTCTTC. In this chain, TRBV6-5 is recombined with TRBJ2-1; no D gene can be assigned with confidence. V loses 7 bases, J loses 8 bases, and the germline ends lie 9 bases apart. The CDR3 covers 11 residues, taking in both the cysteine and the phenylalanine. CDR3 DNA only is kept here, 33 bases in frame from base 1. The germline V gene specifies MNHEY as CDR1 and SVGAGI as CDR2.